A single sample gave rise to the 3 T cell receptor beta chains below, sequenced in a study of T cell repertoires in cytomegalovirus infection. These receptors have no known antigen. TCRdb passed the reads through MiXCR, listing each CDR3 protein once. In the table there are roughly 570,000 distinct CDR3 sequences, 35% to 50% of which are singletons. The source material was cultured PBMCs, sampled from culture after CMV antigen stimulation. The receptors were gathered from a human donor in good health (CMV status not recorded). Some clones in this sample may be carry-over from other donors' samples.

The chain recombines TRBV18 with TRBJ2-1, with unresolved D. With 0 bases removed from V and 8 bases from J, the gap between germline ends came to 11 bases. Per germline, CDR1 KGHSH and CDR2 LQKENI. The CDR3 consists of 14 residues. In DNA form, the CDR3 reads TGTGCCAGCTCACCACCGCTGCCGGACGATGAGCAGTTCTTC. Translation: CASSPPLPDDEQFF.

This clonotype was seen only a few times. The chain has TRBV7-2 and TRBJ2-1; the match to TRBD2 covers 16 bases. J gave up 4 bases and V 5 bases, and 11 bases lay outside the gene matches. The germline CDR1 and CDR2 sequences are SGHTA and FQGNSA. The CDR3 consists of 19 residues. The CDR3 loop reads CASSNGKPGLAGGYNEQFF. The CDR3 coding sequence is TGTGCCAGCAGCAATGGAAAACCGGGACTAGCGGGAGGGTACAATGAGCAGTTCTTC.

The chain joins TRBV5-1 to TRBJ2-3, with D perhaps matching TRBD2 (5 bases). Germline V gene data show CDR1 as SGHRS and CDR2 as YFSETQ. CDR3 length equals 16 residues. V dropped 5 bases and J dropped 0 bases, with 16 bases sitting between them. CDR3 DNA: TGCGCCAGCAGAGATTTCCCGAGCGGAAGCACAGATACGCAGTATTTT. It yields the protein CASRDFPSGSTDTQYF.